Each of the 15 T cell receptor beta chains below was sequenced from the same sample in a study of control samples from healthy donors and cancer patients. Some clones are missing from TCRdb's copy, which holds only in-frame ones; the method was immunoSEQ multiplex PCR. The sample includes 110,000 to 150,000 clones, roughly 94% of them seen just once. The sample was blood. The receptor source for this set is a man between 35 and 55 years old in good health.

The chain is built from TRBV7-2 and TRBJ1-2; no firm D call. CDR1 is SGHTA, CDR2 FQGNSA, per germline. V dropped 5 bases and J dropped 6 bases, with 22 bases sitting between them. The CDR3 consists of 16 residues. In nucleotides, the CDR3 is TGTGCCAGCAGCCCATCGACTTTACCCCGCCGGCATGGCTACACCTTC. The encoded protein is CASSPSTLPRRHGYTF. Together with reference TRBV7-2 and TRBJ1-2, the CDR3 gives the full variable domain: GAGVSQSPSNKVTEKGKDVELRCDPISGHTALYWYRQSLGQGLEFLIYFQGNSAPDKSGLPSDRFSAERTGGSVSTLTIQRTQQEDSAVYLCASSPSTLPRRHGYTFGSGTRLTVV.

The rearrangement joins TRBV5-5 to TRBJ2-1, with 12 bases aligning to TRBD2. V lost 4 bases and J lost 5; bases outside the gene matches: 7. The CDR3 has 16 residues. In germline, CDR1 is SGHKS, CDR2 YYEKEE (reference sequence). The CDR3: CASSPWTSGTNNEQFF. The CDR3, as DNA: TGTGCCAGCAGCCCATGGACTAGCGGGACCAACAATGAGCAGTTCTTC.

This sequence joins TRBV11-2 and TRBJ2-7, with D perhaps assigned TRBD1 or TRBD2 (5 bases each). CDR3 length: 16 residues. V lost 6 bases and J 0 bases, leaving 18 bases between the germline ends. Germline CDR1 and CDR2: SGHAT and FQNNGV. In nucleotides, the CDR3 is TGTGCCAGCAGTCGGCCGGGACCTAAAACCTCCTACGAGCAGTACTTC. The encoded protein is CASSRPGPKTSYEQYF.

This clone was seen a single time. This chain joins TRBV6-5 and TRBJ1-6; the D gene is possibly TRBD1 (6 bases). This CDR3 is built from 15 residues. V lost 5 bases to trimming and J lost 10 bases, with 18 bases between them. Germline loops: CDR1 MNHEY, CDR2 SVGAGI. This CDR3 reads CASSRRQDRASPLHF. CDR3 sequence (DNA): TGTGCCAGCAGTAGACGACAGGATCGGGCCTCACCCCTCCACTTT.

The DNA for the CDR3 is TGTGCCAGCAGCCCCACGACAGCCCCTTATGGCTACACCTTC. Translating gives CASSPTTAPYGYTF. This chain uses TRBV9 with TRBJ1-2; possibly TRBD1 for D (5 bases). This CDR3 is 14 amino acids long. The germline gives CDR1 SGDLS, CDR2 YYNGEE. The germline V and J ends were trimmed by 4 bases and 5 bases, with 15 bases remaining between them.

The V and J genes are TRBV12-3 or TRBV12-4 and TRBJ2-1; TRBD2 agrees at 7 bases. The CDR3 is 12 residues long. The ends lost 6 bases at V and 14 bases at J; junction bases unmatched: 10. CDR3 sequence (DNA): TGTGCCAGCAGCCCTAGCGGCCCCGAGAAGTTCTTC. This sequence encodes CASSPSGPEKFF.

The CDR3 protein is CASSWQGVGTEAFF. CDR3 in DNA: TGCGCCAGCAGCTGGCAGGGGGTTGGCACTGAAGCTTTCTTT. The V call is TRBV4-1, the J call TRBJ1-1; 7 bases line up with TRBD1. The CDR3 totals 14 residues. CDR1 MGHRA and CDR2 YSYEKL come from the germline V gene. V shed 5 bases, J shed 4 bases, and the junction held 7 bases outside the gene matches.

This clone was observed once. The V call is TRBV19, the J call TRBJ2-1; 12 bases are shared with TRBD2. The CDR3 covers 16 residues. CDR1 LNHDA and CDR2 SQIVND come from the germline V gene (reference sequence). With V trimmed by 3 bases and J by 12 bases, 12 bases remained unmatched. The CDR3 loop reads CASSIRRATSGSVQFF. The CDR3 DNA reads TGTGCCAGTAGTATTCGCCGCGCGACTAGCGGGAGTGTGCAGTTCTTC.

V usage is TRBV5-4 and J usage is TRBJ2-3, with 8 bases matching TRBD2. Per the germline V gene, CDR1 is SGHNT and CDR2 is YYREEE (reference sequence). CDR3 length: 17 amino acids. Trimming removed 2 bases from V and 5 bases from J; junction bases left unmatched: 13. The CDR3 loop reads CASSFPTSGPREDTQYF. The CDR3 bases are TGTGCCAGCAGCTTCCCTACTAGCGGCCCTCGGGAAGATACGCAGTATTTT. Filled out from reference TRBV5-4 and TRBJ2-3, the complete variable domain reads ETGVTQSPTHLIKTRGQQVTLRCSSQSGHNTVSWYQQALGQGPQFIFQYYREEENGRGNFPPRFSGLQFPNYSSELNVNALELDDSALYLCASSFPTSGPREDTQYFGPGTRLTVL.

This clone was seen more than once but under ten times. This rearrangement joins TRBV9 to TRBJ2-3; D may match TRBD1 or TRBD2 (5 bases each). The V end was cut by 0 bases, the J end by 6 bases, with 5 bases between. Germline V gene sequence: CDR1 SGDLS, CDR2 YYNGEE. There are 12 residues in the CDR3. CDR3 in amino acids: CASSVGGDTQYF. The CDR3 nucleotides read TGTGCCAGCAGCGTAGGGGGGGATACGCAGTATTTT. The full variable domain, rest sourced from reference TRBV9 and TRBJ2-3, is DSGVTQTPKHLITATGQRVTLRCSPRSGDLSVYWYQQSLDQGLQFLIQYYNGEERAKGNILERFSAQQFPDLHSELNLSSLELGDSALYFCASSVGGDTQYFGPGTRLTVL.

The chain joins TRBV19 to TRBJ2-7; maybe TRBD2 (5 bases). V was shortened by 4 bases and J by 5 bases, with 12 bases between the two germline ends. Germline-derived CDR1 and CDR2 are LNHDA and SQIVND (reference sequence). The CDR3 contains 13 residues. The CDR3 here is CASSRRRTDEQYF. In DNA form, the CDR3 reads TGTGCCAGTAGTAGGCGGAGGACGGACGAGCAGTACTTC.

V is TRBV5-6 and J is TRBJ1-1, with D unclear. With 4 bases removed from V and 3 bases from J, the gap between germline ends came to 10 bases. The CDR3 is made up of 13 amino acids. Germline V gene lookup returns CDR1 SGHDT and CDR2 YYEEEE. The CDR3, as DNA: TGTGCCAGCAGCCGATTGACGTACACTGAAGCTTTCTTT. Its translation: CASSRLTYTEAFF.

This chain connects TRBV4-3 to TRBJ1-2, with D maybe TRBD1 (6 bases). The ends were cut back, 4 bases at V and 4 bases at J, with 13 bases in the middle. The V gene's germline CDR1 is LGHNA and CDR2 YSLEER. This CDR3 spans 14 amino acids. The CDR3 reads CASSREGGGYGYTF. The CDR3 coding sequence is TGCGCCAGCAGCCGGGAGGGGGGCGGCTATGGCTACACCTTC.

J is TRBJ2-7 and V is TRBV2, with no clear D. CDR3 length equals 12 residues. Trimming removed 7 bases from V and 1 base from J, with 8 bases in between. Per the germline V gene, CDR1 is SNHLY and CDR2 is FYNNEI. In nucleotides, the CDR3 is TGTGCCAGCACCTCAGGTTCCTACGAGCAGTACTTC. It yields the protein CASTSGSYEQYF.

As DNA, the CDR3 is TGTGCCAGCAGCTTGGAGGGTAGCGGGAGGTCTCGGGGGTACGAGCAGTACTTC. The encoded protein is CASSLEGSGRSRGYEQYF. The chain joins TRBV5-5 to TRBJ2-7, with 10 bases lining up with TRBD2. V trimming: 0 bases; J trimming: 4 bases; junction bases outside the gene matches: 13. The CDR3 is 18 amino acids. Germline assignment: CDR1 SGHKS and CDR2 YYEKEE (reference sequence).